This T cell receptor (beta chain) was captured by sequencing in a study of spatial heterogeneity in lung cancer. As for the study in general: From matched bulk RNA-seq came a T cell module score, which showed a strong correlation with TCR transcript counts in tumor regions. Study-level points and caveats: The study found that ubiquitous and regional expanded TCR counts tracked ubiquitous and regional nonsynonymous mutations, respectively. Within tumors, counts of expanded alpha and beta TCRs tracked tumor mutation counts.

TCRdb passed the 5' RACE reads through MiXCR, listing each CDR3 protein once. The repertoire holds about 22,000 distinct CDR3 sequences, with approximately 9.5% as singletons. Time point described: sample taken at primary tumor resection. This clonotype was observed a few times. Its antigen is unknown. V was trimmed by 4 bases and J by 3 bases, leaving 22 bases between them. This CDR3 region has 17 residues. The germline V gene encodes CDR1 MNHEY and CDR2 SVGAGI. The receptor's source is a male donor with early-stage non-small cell lung cancer. The specimen was lung tumor tissue, collected at surgery. This rearrangement joins TRBV6-5 to TRBJ2-7, with D possibly called TRBD1 or TRBD2 (5 bases each). In DNA, the CDR3 is TGTGCCAGCAGTTCTAGCAATCCACCGGGACCCGACTACGAGCAGTACTTC. It is translated as CASSSSNPPGPDYEQYF.